This T cell receptor beta chain was recorded in a study of T cells in Graves' hyperthyroidism and ophthalmopathy. Whole-study context: Any treatment followed the collection of peripheral blood at initial diagnosis.

Study-wide results and caveats: Separating ophthalmopathy from stable hyperthyroidism was achieved by a 13 V-J model.

TCR beta CDR3 regions were amplified from RNA. RT-PCR in the first round (using the HTBI primer set) targeted the TCR CDR3. TCRdb re-analysed the multiplex PCR reads in MiXCR, keeping a single row per CDR3 protein. The sample has roughly 290,000 distinct CDR3 sequences; roughly an eighth are singletons. This clonotype was detected ten times or more. Its antigen remains unknown. Hyperthyroidism had been newly diagnosed in patients aged 18 to 65, and its duration was under 2 months. PBMCs were obtained from roughly 10 ml fresh peripheral blood. CDR1 is MDHEN, CDR2 SYDVKM, per germline. This CDR3 has 16 amino acids. Unmatched junction bases numbered 9, after V lost 5 bases and J lost 6 bases.

What was sequenced was blood. This TCR came from a woman between 35 and 50 years old with Graves' hyperthyroidism. The J gene is TRBJ2-7, the V gene TRBV28; TRBD2 matches 14 bases. The DNA for the CDR3 is TGTGCCAGCAGTCTAAATCCGGGACTAGCGGGAGTCGAGCAGTACTTC. This translates into CASSLNPGLAGVEQYF. The full variable domain, its missing parts supplied by reference TRBV28 and TRBJ2-7, is DVKVTQSSRYLVKRTGEKVFLECVQDMDHENMFWYRQDPGLGLRLIYFSYDVKMKEKGDIPEGYSVSREKKERFSLILESASTNQTSMYLCASSLNPGLAGVEQYFGPGTRLTVT.